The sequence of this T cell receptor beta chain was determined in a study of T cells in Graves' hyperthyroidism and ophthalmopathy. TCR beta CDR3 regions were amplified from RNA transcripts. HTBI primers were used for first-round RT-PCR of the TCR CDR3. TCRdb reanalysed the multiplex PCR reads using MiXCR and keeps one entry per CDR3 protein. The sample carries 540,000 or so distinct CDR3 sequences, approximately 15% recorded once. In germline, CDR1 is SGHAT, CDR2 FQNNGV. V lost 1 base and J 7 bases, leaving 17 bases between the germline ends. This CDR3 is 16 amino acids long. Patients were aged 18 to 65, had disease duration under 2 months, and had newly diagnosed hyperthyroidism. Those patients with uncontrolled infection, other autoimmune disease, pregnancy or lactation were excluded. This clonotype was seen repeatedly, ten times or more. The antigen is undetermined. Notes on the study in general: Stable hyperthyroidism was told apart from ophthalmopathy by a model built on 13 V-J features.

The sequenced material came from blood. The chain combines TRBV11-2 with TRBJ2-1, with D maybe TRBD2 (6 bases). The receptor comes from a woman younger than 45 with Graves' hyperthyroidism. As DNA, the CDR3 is TGTGCCAGCAGCTTAGGGGGGGAGCCGTTCCGGAATGAGCAGTTCTTC. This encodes CASSLGGEPFRNEQFF. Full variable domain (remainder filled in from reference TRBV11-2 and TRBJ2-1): EAGVAQSPRYKIIEKRQSVAFWCNPISGHATLYWYQQILGQGPKLLIQFQNNGVVDDSQLPKDRFSAERLKGVDSTLKIQPAKLEDSAVYLCASSLGGEPFRNEQFFGPGTRLTVL.